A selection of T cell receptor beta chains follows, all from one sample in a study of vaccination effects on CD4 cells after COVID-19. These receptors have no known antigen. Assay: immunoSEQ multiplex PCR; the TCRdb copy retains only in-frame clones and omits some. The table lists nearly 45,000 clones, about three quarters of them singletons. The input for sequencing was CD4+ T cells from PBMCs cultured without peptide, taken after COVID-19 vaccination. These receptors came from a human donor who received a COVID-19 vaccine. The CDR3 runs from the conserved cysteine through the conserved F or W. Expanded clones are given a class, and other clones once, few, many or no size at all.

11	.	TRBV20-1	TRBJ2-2	CSAQGGGELFF
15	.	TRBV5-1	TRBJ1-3	CASSFTGAFGNTIYF
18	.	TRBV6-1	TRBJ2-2	CASSALGTSGGASGELFF
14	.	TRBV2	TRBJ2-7	CASSGDRVRYEQYF
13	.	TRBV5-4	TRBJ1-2	CAGKRTGRYGYTF
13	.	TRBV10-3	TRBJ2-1	CATLGTSSHEQFF
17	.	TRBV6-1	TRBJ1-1	CASSEGWRHLINTEAFF
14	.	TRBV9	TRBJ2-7	CASSVAMTSYEQYF
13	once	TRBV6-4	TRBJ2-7	CASSADGAYEQYF
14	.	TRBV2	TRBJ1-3	CASSEAGSGNTIYF
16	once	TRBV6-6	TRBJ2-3	CASSYAAGSPTDTQYF
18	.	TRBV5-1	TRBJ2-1	CASRAGTSGLDTYNEQFF
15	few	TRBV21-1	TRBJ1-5	CASSKEADSNQPQHF
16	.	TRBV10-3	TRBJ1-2	CAISDHNKEEGYGYTF
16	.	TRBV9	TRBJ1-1	CASSARDRIMNTEAFF
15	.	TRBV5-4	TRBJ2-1	CASSPTGTGIHEQFF
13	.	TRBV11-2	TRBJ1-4	CASSVTWEEKLFF
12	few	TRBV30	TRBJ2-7	CAWSGTSYEQYF
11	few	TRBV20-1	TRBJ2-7	CSARVGDEQYF
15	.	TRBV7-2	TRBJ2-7	CASSFELAGYYEQYF
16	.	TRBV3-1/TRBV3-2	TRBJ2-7	CASSQARRDRGTEQYF
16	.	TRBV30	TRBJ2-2	CAWSGETSGTTGELFF
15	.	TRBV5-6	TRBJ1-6	CASSLVDRDNSPLHF
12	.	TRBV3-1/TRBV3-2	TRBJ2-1	CASSQLGNEQFF
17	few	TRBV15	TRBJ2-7	CATSRDYAPGQGYEQYF
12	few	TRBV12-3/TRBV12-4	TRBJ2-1	CASSLLVFEQFF
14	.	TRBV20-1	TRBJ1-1	CSASNPRGYTEAFF
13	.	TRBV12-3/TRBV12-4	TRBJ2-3	CASSHPGPDTQYF
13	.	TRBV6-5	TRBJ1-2	CASSRGQGVGYTF
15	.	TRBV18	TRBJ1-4	CASSPNFPLNEKLFF
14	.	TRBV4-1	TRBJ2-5	CASSQREIMETQYF
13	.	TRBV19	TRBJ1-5	CAAAGGSNQPQHF
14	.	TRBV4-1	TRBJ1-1	CASSLGEENTEAFF
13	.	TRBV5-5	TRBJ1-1	CASSFDRGREAFF
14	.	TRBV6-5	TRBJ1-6	CASSWDRRDSPLHF
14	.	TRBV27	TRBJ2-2	CASRLGRESGELFF
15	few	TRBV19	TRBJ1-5	CASSIRDTSNQPQHF
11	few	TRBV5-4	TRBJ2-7	CASSSEYEQYF
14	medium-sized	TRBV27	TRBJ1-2	CASSLMGGSYGYTF
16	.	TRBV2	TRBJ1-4	CASRDARGEFLGKLFF
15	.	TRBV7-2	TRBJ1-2	CASSAQQGPNYGYTF
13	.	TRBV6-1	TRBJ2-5	CASSEITGETQYF
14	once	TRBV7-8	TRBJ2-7	CASSPPGGTYEQYF
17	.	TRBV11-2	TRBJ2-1	CASSLDWRETGGHEQFF
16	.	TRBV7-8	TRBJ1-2	CASSLAPGGTAGGYTF
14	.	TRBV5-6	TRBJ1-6	CASSLASPFPPLHF
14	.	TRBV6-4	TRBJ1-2	CASQQWTGNYGYTF
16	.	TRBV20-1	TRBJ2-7	CSASDEGRKSSYEQYF
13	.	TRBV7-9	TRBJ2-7	CASSLDLGSEQYF
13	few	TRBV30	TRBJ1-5	CAWSVLGDQPQHF
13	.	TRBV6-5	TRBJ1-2	CASSYGTGGSYTF
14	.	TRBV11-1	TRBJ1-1	CASSLARLNTEAFF
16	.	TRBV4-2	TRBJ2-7	CASSQATAGKSYEQYF
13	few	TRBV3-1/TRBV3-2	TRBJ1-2	CASSQRTDGGYTF
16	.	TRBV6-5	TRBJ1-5	CASSYSGNSLGQPQHF